The source of this TCR beta chain is a study of blood T cell repertoires in COVID-19. The V and J ends lost 1 base and 3 bases respectively, with 16 bases between them. The V gene's germline CDR1 is GTSNPN and CDR2 SVGIG (reference sequence). The CDR3 loop spans 15 amino acids. This clone was seen only a few times. Methods used by the authors: By means of reference gene primer amplification, nucleated cell counts were estimated. Some clones are missing from TCRdb's copy, which holds only in-frame ones; the method was immunoSEQ multiplex PCR. V and J calls and clone size follow that table, whereas D and trimming were derived from the DNA. Among about 240,000 clones listed, 82% were seen once.

This TCR derives from a woman in her fifties or sixties with active or convalescent COVID-19. The source material was peripheral blood. The gene calls are TRBV30 and TRBJ2-7; TRBD2 is a possible D gene (6 bases). DNA for the CDR3: TGTGCCTGGAGTGCCCAGGACTATACCATCTACGAGCAGTACTTC. This sequence encodes CAWSAQDYTIYEQYF. Full variable domain (remainder filled in from reference TRBV30 and TRBJ2-7): SQTIHQWPATLVQPVGSPLSLECTVEGTSNPNLYWYRQAAGRGLQLLFYSVGIGQISSEVPQNLSASRPQDRQFILSSKKLLLSDSGFYLCAWSAQDYTIYEQYFGPGTRLTVT.